This T cell receptor (beta chain) appears in the sequencing data of a study of graft-versus-host responses after intestinal transplantation. Study background: Transplants given to recipients were multivisceral, liver-intestinal, or isolated intestinal. Findings and limits, study-wide: Declines in HvG clones occurring early post-transplant were associated with peak circulating GvH clone levels.

Repertoires were generated with immunoSEQ multiplex PCR, while TCRdb's copy carries only in-frame clones and drops some. The profile shows about 2,500 clones, under 30% of them singletons. This clone was picked up a small number of times. The CDR3 covers 13 residues. CDR1 is MNHNY, CDR2 SVGAGI, per germline (reference sequence). V dropped 4 bases and J dropped 6; count of bases not matched to a gene: 5. Irradiated, violet-dye-labeled stimulator cells, 200,000 in number, were plated with 200,000 CFSE-labeled responder cells. The chain joins TRBV6-6 to TRBJ2-7; TRBD1 agrees at 8 bases. This sequence was found in a human patient who was an organ donor for intestinal transplantation. This sample comprised alloreactive CD4+ T cells from a mixed lymphocyte reaction culture, obtained before transplantation. As for subset: CFSE-low proliferating T cells sorted from approximately 6-day pre-transplant mixed lymphocyte reaction (GvH or HvG direction). The CDR3, as DNA: TGTGCCAGCAGTTTCCGGGACAGGACCGAGCAGTACTTC. Protein product: CASSFRDRTEQYF.